This TCR beta chain is drawn from a study of a mutant IDH1 vaccine in newly diagnosed glioma. Study summary: Mean patient age was approximately 39 years; around 60% were male and about 38% female. It was radiotherapy, temozolomide, or both that patients received previously, with most receiving both.

Generated by immunoSEQ multiplex PCR, the TCRdb table keeps only in-frame clones and is missing some. This table holds about 33,000 clones, 80% to 85% found once. Germline loops: CDR1 KGHSH, CDR2 LQKENI. The CDR3 totals 14 residues. Trimming removed 5 bases at V and 3 bases at J, with 10 bases between. A word on this clone: As yet, its antigen is unknown.

Time point denoted: week 35, safety follow-up. Alongside topical imiquimod, each dose of vaccine comprised 300 ug of mutant IDH1 20-mer peptide. The patients received vaccinations eight times, in weeks 1, 3, 5, 7, 11, 15, 19 and 23. The astrocytomas were IDH1-mutant, ATRX-negative, and WHO grade 3 or 4. The sequence came from a young woman with glioma. The J gene is TRBJ1-4, the V gene TRBV18; D is unclear. The sequenced sample was PBMCs, obtained from a glioma patient whose treatment included an IDH1 peptide vaccine. The CDR3 nucleotides read TGTGCCAGCTCAATAAGGGAAGCTAATGAAAAACTGTTTTTT. Translated: CASSIREANEKLFF.